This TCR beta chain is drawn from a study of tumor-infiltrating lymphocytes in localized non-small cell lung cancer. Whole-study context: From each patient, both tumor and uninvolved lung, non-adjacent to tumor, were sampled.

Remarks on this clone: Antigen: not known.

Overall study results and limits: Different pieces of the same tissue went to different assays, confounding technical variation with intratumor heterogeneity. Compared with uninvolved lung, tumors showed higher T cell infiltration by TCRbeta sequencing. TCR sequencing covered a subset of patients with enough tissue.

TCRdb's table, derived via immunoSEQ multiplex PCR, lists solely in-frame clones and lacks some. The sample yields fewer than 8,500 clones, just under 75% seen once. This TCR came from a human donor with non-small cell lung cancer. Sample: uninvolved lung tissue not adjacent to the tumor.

CDR3 DNA sequence: TGCAGCGTTGATGGGGCAGATCTCGGGAAGGATACGCAGTATTTT. This gives the protein CSVDGADLGKDTQYF. The chain links TRBV29-1 to TRBJ2-3, with D perhaps being TRBD1 or TRBD2 (5 bases each). CDR1 and CDR2 from the germline V gene are SQVTM and ANQGSEA. V was pared by 3 bases and J by 6 bases, with 19 bases between. The CDR3 runs 15 residues.